This T cell receptor (beta chain) was identified during a study of CD8 T cells in Susac syndrome. Study at large: Blood was drawn from patients with Susac syndrome. At that point, they were therapy-naive, on corticosteroids, or on intravenous immunoglobulin alone.

Reverse transcription of roughly 0.5 to 1 ug RNA was performed with random hexamers. MiXCR, applied by TCRdb to the immunoSEQ multiplex PCR reads, yields one record per CDR3 protein. There are 160,000 or so distinct CDR3 sequences in the sample; 85% to 95% occur only once, and 0.15% to 0.2% lies in the top ten. Trimming cost V 8 bases and J 5 bases, with 13 bases left between them. CDR1 and CDR2 from the germline V gene are KGHSH and LQKENI. There are 14 residues in the CDR3. The source is a human donor with Susac syndrome. Sequencing was performed on CD4+ T cells from PBMCs. The chain links TRBV18 to TRBJ1-6; weak D call: TRBD1 (6 bases). Here the CDR3 DNA reads TGTGCCAGCCGGAGGGGGGAGCATAATTCACCCCTCCACTTT. It translates to CASRRGEHNSPLHF. The complete variable domain, with remaining parts taken from reference TRBV18 and TRBJ1-6, reads NAGVMQNPRHLVRRRGQEARLRCSPMKGHSHVYWYRQLPEEGLKFMVYLQKENIIDESGMPKERFSAEFPKEGPSILRIQQVVRGDSAAYFCASRRGEHNSPLHFGNGTRLTVT.